One sample yielded the 9 T cell receptor beta chains listed below, sequenced in a study of tumor T cells in aggressive B-cell lymphoma. The data were produced by immunoSEQ multiplex PCR, yet TCRdb's version contains in-frame clones alone and is incomplete. This sample has roughly 1,200 clones; around 88% occur once, and the top ten carry around 14%. The sequenced sample consisted of tumor tissue. The receptors originated from an adult with diffuse large B cell lymphoma.

The J gene is TRBJ1-2, the V gene TRBV6-5, with D uncertain. Germline V gives CDR1 MNHEY, CDR2 SVGAGI. The CDR3 runs to 13 residues. The V and J ends lost 7 bases and 0 bases respectively, with 9 bases between them. The CDR3 spells CASTYDTNYGYTF. Written as DNA, the CDR3 is TGTGCCAGCACCTACGACACTAACTATGGCTACACCTTC.

The gene calls are TRBV7-9 and TRBJ2-1; TRBD2 might be the D (5 bases). The V end was cut by 6 bases, the J end by 5 bases, with 5 bases between. Germline loops: CDR1 SEHNR, CDR2 FQNEAQ (reference sequence). The CDR3 runs to 11 residues. CDR3 amino acids: CASREDNEQFF. CDR3 nucleotides: TGTGCCAGCAGGGAGGACAATGAGCAGTTCTTC.

By share, this clone ranks as large. The chain carries TRBV7-2 and TRBJ2-7; weak D call: TRBD2 (8 bases). Germline V gives CDR1 SGHTA, CDR2 FQGNSA. The CDR3 has 16 amino acids. The ends were cut back, 3 bases at V and 4 bases at J, with 19 bases in the middle. This CDR3 is CASSLGGGGRMYEQYF. CDR3 DNA sequence: TGTGCCAGCAGCTTGGGAGGGGGCGGGAGGATGTACGAGCAGTACTTC.

This clone came up a few times. V is TRBV18 and J is TRBJ1-1; 10 bases fit TRBD1. This CDR3 contains 15 residues. V trimming: 6 bases; J trimming: 5 bases; junction bases outside the gene matches: 9. The germline V gene has CDR1 KGHSH and CDR2 LQKENI. The CDR3 region is CASSLRQGALTEAFF. In DNA, the CDR3 is TGTGCCAGCTCTCTAAGACAGGGGGCGTTAACTGAAGCTTTCTTT.

V is TRBV6-5 and J is TRBJ1-5; a weak D match, TRBD1 (6 bases). The germline gives CDR1 MNHEY, CDR2 SVGAGI. CDR3 length: 13 residues. The germline V and J ends were trimmed by 5 bases and 7 bases, with 12 bases remaining between them. In DNA form, the CDR3 reads TGTGCCAGCAGTCACGGACAGACCCAGCCCCAGCATTTT. Translating it yields CASSHGQTQPQHF.

V gene TRBV10-3 combines with J gene TRBJ1-2, with D unclear. The CDR3 is 11 amino acids. V lost 11 bases and J 2 bases, leaving 9 bases between the germline ends. Germline values: CDR1 ENHRY, CDR2 SYGVKD. In nucleotides, the CDR3 is TGTGCCGCTGGAGAAAACTATGGCTACACCTTC. Amino acid sequence: CAAGENYGYTF.

V gene TRBV4-3 combines with J gene TRBJ1-1, with a weak D call TRBD1 (5 bases). The germline gives CDR1 LGHNA, CDR2 YSLEER. Trimming removed 4 bases at V and 7 bases at J, with 16 bases between. The CDR3 is 14 residues long. CDR3 sequence (DNA): TGCGCCAGCAGCCCCGACCCGGGGGGTATTGAAGCTTTCTTT. It encodes CASSPDPGGIEAFF.

The gene calls are TRBV6-6 and TRBJ1-1; D is uncertain. V dropped 4 bases and J dropped 8 bases, with 11 bases sitting between them. Germline values: CDR1 MNHNY, CDR2 SVGAGI (reference sequence). CDR3 size: 12 residues. The CDR3 is CASSSPIREAFF. CDR3 in DNA: TGTGCCAGCAGTTCCCCGATCCGGGAAGCTTTCTTT.

This clone was seen a single time. The rearrangement joins TRBV14 to TRBJ2-5, with D perhaps matching TRBD2 (6 bases). CDR1 and CDR2 (germline): SGHDN, FVKESK. The CDR3 sequence is 14 residues long. The ends were cut back, 7 bases at V and 0 bases at J, with 12 bases in the middle. The CDR3 reads CASNQEGYQETQYF. The CDR3 DNA reads TGTGCCAGCAACCAGGAGGGGTACCAAGAGACCCAGTACTTC.